Listed below are T cell receptor beta chains from one sample, sequenced in a study of technical replicates of blood from a few donors. Sequenced by immunoSEQ multiplex PCR; TCRdb stores in-frame clones only, minus some. This table has tens of thousands of clones, 85% to 95% appearing once. Material for sequencing was T cells isolated from PBMCs. The receptors were sampled from a human donor in good health. Each CDR3 is given with its conserved first and last residue. Each record gives: D gene, V gene, clone size, J gene, CDR3 DNA, CDR3 protein. D genes are given only for firm matches. Clone size is stated in some rows and not others, as once, few, many or a class when expanded.

NA,TRBV6-1,NA,TRBJ2-2,TGTGCCAGCGGCAGGAACACCGGGGAGCTGTTTTTT,CASGRNTGELFF
NA,TRBV6-6,once,TRBJ1-6,TGTGCCAGCAGCTTTGGACAGCAAGAATCACCCCTCCACTTT,CASSFGQQESPLHF
NA,TRBV28,NA,TRBJ1-3,TGTGCCAGCAGTTTTCGGGCAGGGGCTGGAAACACCATATATTTT,CASSFRAGAGNTIYF
TRBD2,TRBV5-1,NA,TRBJ2-7,TGCGCCAGCAGCTTGGCGGGACTAGCCTACGAGCAGTACTTC,CASSLAGLAYEQYF
TRBD2,TRBV4-2,NA,TRBJ2-2,TGTGCCAGCAGCCAGACGACTAGCGGGAGACCTGGCGGGGAGCTGTTTTTT,CASSQTTSGRPGGELFF
NA,TRBV5-4,NA,TRBJ2-1,TGTGCCAGCAGCTTGGAAACCACGGATGAGCAGTTCTTC,CASSLETTDEQFF
NA,TRBV2,NA,TRBJ1-1,TGTGCCAGCAGGGCGACAGCCAACACTGAAGCTTTCTTT,CASRATANTEAFF
NA,TRBV27,NA,TRBJ1-5,TGTGCCAGCAGGGCAGGCTCGAGAAATCAGCCCCAGCATTTT,CASRAGSRNQPQHF
TRBD2,TRBV5-4,few,TRBJ2-3,TGTGCCAGCAGCGCAGGACTAGCGGGGAGCACAGATACGCAGTATTTT,CASSAGLAGSTDTQYF
TRBD2,TRBV27,NA,TRBJ2-1,TGTGCCACCTCAAGGACTAGCGGGGCCAATGAGCAGTTCTTC,CATSRTSGANEQFF
NA,TRBV5-8,NA,TRBJ1-5,TGTGCCAGCAGCTTGAATGGGGCTGATAGCAATCAGCCCCAGCATTTT,CASSLNGADSNQPQHF
TRBD1,TRBV4-1,NA,TRBJ1-2,TGCGCCAGCAGCCGAGTGACAGGGAGTGACTATGGCTACACCTTC,CASSRVTGSDYGYTF
TRBD2,TRBV11-3,once,TRBJ2-3,TGTGCCAGCAGCTCAATGGGGGGGAGCACAGATACGCAGTATTTT,CASSSMGGSTDTQYF
TRBD1,TRBV13,NA,TRBJ1-5,TGTGCCAGCAGTCGACAGGGTAATCAGCCCCAGCATTTT,CASSRQGNQPQHF
NA,TRBV28,NA,TRBJ2-7,TGTGCCAGCCTCCATCGGGGGGCGGGGGCCTACGAGCAGTACTTC,CASLHRGAGAYEQYF
NA,TRBV5-4,NA,TRBJ2-2,TGTGCCAGCAGCTTGGCCGGGGCGAACACCGGGGAGCTGTTTTTT,CASSLAGANTGELFF
TRBD1,TRBV6-6,once,TRBJ1-4,TGTGCCAGCAGGGCCGGGACAGCTAATGAAAAACTGTTTTTT,CASRAGTANEKLFF
NA,TRBV4-1,NA,TRBJ2-3,TGCGCCAGCAGCCAAGAGCAGGTGAGCACAGATACGCAGTATTTT,CASSQEQVSTDTQYF
TRBD2,TRBV5-1,NA,TRBJ2-5,TGCGCCAGCAGCTTAGACGGGAGGGAGACCCAGTACTTC,CASSLDGRETQYF
TRBD2,TRBV10-3,NA,TRBJ2-7,TGTGCCATCGGCGGCGAGAGCGGGGGATCCTACGAGCAGTACTTC,CAIGGESGGSYEQYF
NA,TRBV6-1,NA,TRBJ1-2,TGTGCCAGTTCCTCACTGGCGGGGGTGGATGGCTACACCTTC,CASSSLAGVDGYTF
NA,TRBV27,NA,TRBJ2-7,TGTGCCAGCAAGCGCGGGGTCTCCTACGAGCAGTACTTC,CASKRGVSYEQYF
TRBD1,TRBV6-1,NA,TRBJ1-2,TGTGCCAGCATCTCGACAGGGAGAAGCTATGGCTACACCTTC,CASISTGRSYGYTF
NA,TRBV20-1,NA,TRBJ1-2,TGCAGTGCGAGGACAGCCCGTGGCTACACCTTC,CSARTARGYTF
NA,TRBV6-5,NA,TRBJ1-2,TGTGCCAGCAGTTACCAGCGAACACCTAACTATGGCTACACCTTC,CASSYQRTPNYGYTF
NA,TRBV5-1,NA,TRBJ2-3,TGCGCCAGCACTGGCGGCAAGACCACTAGTCGGTCTATAGATACGCAGTATTTT,CASTGGKTTSRSIDTQYF
NA,TRBV6-6,NA,TRBJ2-7,TGTGCCAGCAGTTACTTGGCCGACAACTCCTACGAGCAGTACTTC,CASSYLADNSYEQYF
NA,TRBV2,NA,TRBJ1-1,TGTGCCAGCAGTGAAGCGCAGGCAAACACTGAAGCTTTCTTT,CASSEAQANTEAFF
TRBD1,TRBV18,NA,TRBJ2-3,TGTGCCAGCTCACCCCCTTCAGGGGGTATCCGGGATACGCAGTATTTT,CASSPPSGGIRDTQYF
TRBD2,TRBV27,NA,TRBJ2-7,TGTGCCAGCAGTTTATCGCCTAGCGGGATTAGCGAGCAGTACTTC,CASSLSPSGISEQYF
TRBD1,TRBV25-1,NA,TRBJ1-4,TGTGCCAGCAGTGACTTGAGGACAGGAACTAATGAAAAACTGTTTTTT,CASSDLRTGTNEKLFF
NA,TRBV11-3,NA,TRBJ2-7,TGTGCCAGCAGCTTGGCAACCTACGAGCAGTACTTC,CASSLATYEQYF
TRBD2,TRBV2,NA,TRBJ2-5,TGTGCCAGCAGTGAATTGACCCTAGCGGGAGTGTGGGAGACCCAGTACTTC,CASSELTLAGVWETQYF
NA,TRBV4-1,NA,TRBJ2-1,TGCGCCAGCAGACCCACGTGGAGGGATTACAATGAGCAGTTCTTC,CASRPTWRDYNEQFF
TRBD1,TRBV18,NA,TRBJ2-2,TGTGCCAGCTCACCACCTCCGGGACAGGGGGCCCCCAAGGTCGCGAACACCGGGGAGCTGTTTTTT,CASSPPPGQGAPKVANTGELFF
NA,TRBV4-1,NA,TRBJ2-1,TGCGCCAGCAGCCAAGATCCGGGTAGACCTACCTACAATGAGCAGTTCTTC,CASSQDPGRPTYNEQFF
TRBD1,TRBV19,NA,TRBJ1-4,TGTGCCAGTAGTACCGACAGGGGATTTAATGAAAAACTGTTTTTT,CASSTDRGFNEKLFF
TRBD1,TRBV2,NA,TRBJ1-6,TGTGCCAGCAGCCAAGGACAGGGACCACCCCTCCACTTT,CASSQGQGPPLHF
NA,TRBV27,once,TRBJ2-1,TGTGCCAGCAGTTTCGTTTCCAGCGACAATGAGCAGTTCTTC,CASSFVSSDNEQFF
TRBD2,TRBV2,NA,TRBJ2-7,TGTGCCAGGACGACTAGCGGGAGTGGCGAGCAGTACTTC,CARTTSGSGEQYF
TRBD2,TRBV4-2,NA,TRBJ2-3,TGTGCCAGCAGCCATTACGGTGGGACTAGCGGGGCTCGGTATACGCAGTATTTT,CASSHYGGTSGARYTQYF
NA,TRBV27,once,TRBJ1-1,TGTGCCAGCAGTTTATCGTGGCGGATGAACACTGAAGCTTTCTTT,CASSLSWRMNTEAFF